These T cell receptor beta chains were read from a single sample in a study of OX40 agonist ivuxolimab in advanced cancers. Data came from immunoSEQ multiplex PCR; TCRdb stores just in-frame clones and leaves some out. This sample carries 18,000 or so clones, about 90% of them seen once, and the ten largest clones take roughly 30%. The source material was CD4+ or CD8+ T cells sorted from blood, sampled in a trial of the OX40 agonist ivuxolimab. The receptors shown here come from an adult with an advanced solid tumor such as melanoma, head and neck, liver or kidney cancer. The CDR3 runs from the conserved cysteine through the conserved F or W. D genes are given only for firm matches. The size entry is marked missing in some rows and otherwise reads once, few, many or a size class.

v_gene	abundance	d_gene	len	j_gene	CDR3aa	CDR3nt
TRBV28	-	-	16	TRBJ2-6	CASSLGGAGGANVLTF	TGTGCCAGCAGTTTAGGAGGGGCGGGTGGGGCCAACGTCCTGACTTTC
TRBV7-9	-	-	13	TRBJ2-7	CASRGLPTYEQYF	TGTGCCAGCAGGGGACTCCCTACCTACGAGCAGTACTTC
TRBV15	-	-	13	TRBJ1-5	CATRSRGNQPQHF	TGTGCCACCAGGTCAAGAGGTAATCAGCCCCAGCATTTT
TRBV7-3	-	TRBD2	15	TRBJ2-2	CASSPGLGDTGELFF	TGTGCCAGCAGCCCGGGACTAGGCGACACCGGGGAGCTGTTTTTT
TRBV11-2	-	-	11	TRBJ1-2	CASSSTYGYTF	TGTGCCAGCAGCTCTACATATGGCTACACCTTC
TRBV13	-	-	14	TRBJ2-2	CASSPESATGELFF	TGTGCCAGCAGCCCTGAGTCCGCTACCGGGGAGCTGTTTTTT
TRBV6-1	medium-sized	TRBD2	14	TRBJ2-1	CASGEAGGDNEQFF	TGTGCCAGCGGTGAAGCGGGGGGGGACAATGAGCAGTTCTTC
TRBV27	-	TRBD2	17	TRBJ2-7	CASSPLTSGGINYEQYF	TGTGCCAGCAGTCCTCTAACTAGCGGGGGAATCAATTACGAGCAGTACTTC
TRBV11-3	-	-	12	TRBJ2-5	CASSFGLETQYF	TGTGCCAGCAGCTTCGGGTTAGAGACCCAGTACTTC
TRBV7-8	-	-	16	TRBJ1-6	CASSFGDGSYNSPLHF	TGTGCCAGCAGCTTTGGTGATGGCTCCTATAATTCACCCCTCCACTTT
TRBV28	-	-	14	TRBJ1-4	CASSFRGDSEKLFF	TGTGCCAGCAGTTTTAGGGGAGATTCTGAAAAACTGTTTTTT
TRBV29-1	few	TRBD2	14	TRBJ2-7	CSVFTGRASYEQYF	TGCAGCGTTTTTACCGGGAGGGCCTCCTACGAGCAGTACTTC